The 28 T cell receptor beta chains reported below all come from one sample, sequenced in a study of blood T cells in healthy people across ages. Sample-barcoded 5' priming and a J-beta primer mix drove a second PCR of about 6 to 11 cycles. TCRdb fed the 5' RACE reads into MiXCR, producing one record per CDR3 protein. This sample has over a million distinct CDR3 sequences, with about 43% found just once. Sequencing was carried out using blood. These receptors were obtained from a woman younger than 35 in good health.

This chain uses TRBV20-1 with TRBJ2-1, with TRBD2 matching 8 bases. This CDR3 region has 15 residues. The V gene's germline CDR1 is DFQATT and CDR2 SNEGSKA (reference sequence). V was clipped by 0 bases and J by 3 bases; unmatched bases: 4. The CDR3 DNA sequence: TGCAGTGCTAGAGAAGGTAGCGGGGACTACAATGAGCAGTTCTTC. Translation gives CSAREGSGDYNEQFF.

This clonotype was seen a handful of times. The chain has TRBV7-9 and TRBJ2-1, with 7 bases lining up with TRBD1. Looked up from germline, CDR1 is SEHNR and CDR2 is FQNEAQ (reference sequence). V lost 5 bases to trimming and J lost 5 bases; unmatched junction nucleotides: 9. The CDR3 extends over 15 amino acids. In DNA, the CDR3 is TGTGCCAGCAGCAAAATGACAGGGATCCACAATGAGCAGTTCTTC. Its translation: CASSKMTGIHNEQFF.

The chain couples TRBV10-2 to TRBJ2-3; 8 bases are a match to TRBD1. CDR1 WSHSY and CDR2 SAAADI come from the germline V gene. The CDR3 has 15 amino acids. The V gene end was trimmed by 5 bases and the J gene end by 6 bases; junction bases not matched to a gene: 10. As DNA, the CDR3 is TGCGCCAGCAGTCCCGGACAGGGTGGGAAGGATACGCAGTATTTT. Protein: CASSPGQGGKDTQYF.

This chain uses TRBV6-5 with TRBJ2-7; D may be TRBD1 (6 bases). Germline lookup yields CDR1 MNHEY and CDR2 SVGAGI. This CDR3 is 15 amino acids long. Trimming stripped 7 bases from V and 2 bases from J, with 18 bases between. The CDR3 DNA sequence: TGTGCCAGCACCAGGGCAGGGGCAGAGACCTACGAGCAGTACTTC. Protein product: CASTRAGAETYEQYF.

The chain joins TRBV6-1 to TRBJ1-2; perhaps TRBD1 as D (5 bases). Trimming left V 7 bases short and J 0 bases short, with 9 bases between. The CDR3 is 13 residues long. Germline V CDR1 and CDR2: MNHNS, SASEGT. Here the CDR3 reads CASTTTANYGYTF. CDR3 sequence (DNA): TGTGCCAGCACCACGACAGCTAACTATGGCTACACCTTC.

J is TRBJ1-3 and V is TRBV18, with D hard to call. Trimming removed 0 bases at V and 0 bases at J, with 9 bases between. The CDR3 sequence is 16 residues long. The germline CDR1 and CDR2 sequences are KGHSH and LQKENI. The CDR3 nucleotides read TGTGCCAGCTCACCACCGACCGGCGGCTCTGGAAACACCATATATTTT. Translating gives CASSPPTGGSGNTIYF.

This clonotype was seen more than once but under ten times. J is TRBJ2-7 and V is TRBV11-2, with D possibly TRBD1 on 5 matching bases. Between the trimmed V and J ends, which lost 2 bases and 2 bases, there was a span of 10 bases. The CDR3 runs to 14 residues. CDR1 is SGHAT and CDR2 is FQNNGV in the germline V gene. The chain's CDR3 is CASSLTDRTYEQYF. The CDR3, as DNA: TGTGCCAGCAGCTTAACAGACAGAACCTACGAGCAGTACTTC.

The CDR3 spells CASRGRKTDTQYF. The CDR3 nucleotides are TGTGCCAGCCGAGGCCGGAAGACAGATACGCAGTATTTT. The rearrangement links TRBV6-6 to TRBJ2-3; D unresolved. Trimming pared 8 bases from V and 3 bases from J, leaving 12 bases between. The CDR3 extends over 13 amino acids. The germline CDR1 and CDR2 sequences are MNHNY and SVGAGI (reference sequence).

The J gene is TRBJ2-3, the V gene TRBV7-8, with 7 nucleotides matching TRBD2. In germline, CDR1 is SGHVS, CDR2 FQNEAQ. Germline trimming cut 5 bases from V and 0 bases from J; bases unmatched to any gene: 14. The CDR3 contains 18 residues. The CDR3, as DNA: TGTGCCAGCAGCCCACGTCAAAAGACAGCGGGGAGCACAGATACGCAGTATTTT. Encoded protein: CASSPRQKTAGSTDTQYF.

J is TRBJ2-3 and V is TRBV7-9; D unclear. Germline V gene lookup returns CDR1 SEHNR and CDR2 FQNEAQ (reference sequence). The CDR3 runs to 19 residues. V was pared by 1 base and J by 4 bases, with 24 bases between. The CDR3 DNA reads TGTGCCAGCAGCTTAGGTGGTCCTCAGCTTCCTAAATTGCCAGATACGCAGTATTTT. Protein: CASSLGGPQLPKLPDTQYF.

This clonotype was seen more than once but under ten times. The V call is TRBV5-5, the J call TRBJ1-1, with a weak D call TRBD1 (5 bases). Trimming pared 0 bases from V and 6 bases from J, leaving 9 bases between. The CDR3 runs 13 residues. The germline V gene encodes CDR1 SGHKS and CDR2 YYEKEE (reference sequence). The CDR3 loop is CASSLGGAAEAFF. The CDR3 bases are TGTGCCAGCAGCTTGGGGGGCGCAGCTGAAGCTTTCTTT. The whole variable domain, filled in from reference TRBV5-5 and TRBJ1-1, reads DAGVTQSPTHLIKTRGQQVTLRCSPISGHKSVSWYQQVLGQGPQFIFQYYEKEERGRGNFPDRFSARQFPNYSSELNVNALLLGDSALYLCASSLGGAAEAFFGQGTRLTVV.

This clonotype was picked up one time. The chain employs TRBV20-1 and TRBJ1-1; D unclear. There are 16 residues in the CDR3. The germline V and J ends were trimmed by 0 bases and 0 bases, with 14 bases remaining between them. Per germline, CDR1 DFQATT and CDR2 SNEGSKA (reference sequence). CDR3 nucleotides: TGCAGTGCTAGAGATGGGCAGCATACAATGAACACTGAAGCTTTCTTT. Its protein product is CSARDGQHTMNTEAFF.

This chain links TRBV3-1 with TRBJ2-7; D call uncertain. With 4 bases removed from V and 2 bases from J, the gap between germline ends came to 18 bases. In germline, CDR1 is LGHDT, CDR2 YNNKEL (reference sequence). The CDR3 extends over 16 amino acids. CDR3 region: CASSPPPPRRTYEQYF. The CDR3 DNA is TGTGCCAGCAGCCCTCCCCCCCCGCGGCGAACCTACGAGCAGTACTTC.

This clonotype has a count of ten or more. V gene TRBV29-1 combines with J gene TRBJ2-1, with 8 bases identical to TRBD2. Germline CDR1 and CDR2: SQVTM and ANQGSEA. CDR3 length equals 14 residues. V lost 6 bases and J lost 2; bases outside the gene matches: 6. The CDR3 DNA sequence: TGCAGCGTAGTGACTAGCGCAGCCTACAATGAGCAGTTCTTC. Translating gives CSVVTSAAYNEQFF.

This clonotype was observed a handful of times. DNA for the CDR3: TGTGCCACCAGTGGGGTTGGAGAAAAACTGTTTTTT. Its translation is CATSGVGEKLFF. V usage is TRBV24-1 and J usage is TRBJ1-4; D call uncertain. V was shortened by 5 bases and J by 8 bases, with 8 bases between the two germline ends. CDR3 size: 12 residues. The V gene's germline CDR1 is KGHDR and CDR2 SFDVKD.

The rearrangement uses TRBV2 and TRBJ2-2; D uncertain. CDR1 is SNHLY, CDR2 FYNNEI, per germline. V was clipped by 1 base and J by 0 bases, with 6 bases between them. This CDR3 comprises 15 residues. This CDR3 reads CASSEGQANTGELFF. CDR3 DNA sequence: TGTGCCAGCAGTGAAGGGCAGGCGAACACCGGGGAGCTGTTTTTT.

Note on this clonotype: A much bigger clone sits one base away, suggesting this may be a read error. This rearrangement joins TRBV9 to TRBJ1-2; 8 nucleotides line up with TRBD1. With V trimmed by 2 bases and J by 6 bases, 12 bases remained unmatched. The CDR3 consists of 16 residues. Germline V gene data show CDR1 as SGDLS and CDR2 as YYNGEE. The CDR3 nucleotides are TGTGCCAGCAGCGTCTGGACAGGGTCGAGTAATGATGGCTACACCTTC. It translates to CASSVWTGSSNDGYTF.

The chain joins TRBV12-5 to TRBJ2-7; no clear D gene. Trimming took 6 bases from V and 4 from J, leaving 7 bases between them. Per the germline V gene, CDR1 is LGHNT and CDR2 is FRNRAP. CDR3 length: 11 amino acids. CDR3 DNA sequence: TGTGCTAGTGGAGAGAGGTACGAGCAGTACTTC. This sequence encodes CASGERYEQYF.

This clonotype was counted a few times. The junction does not match germline at one end; this may be a read error. The chain joins TRBV5-1 to TRBJ2-5, with D perhaps TRBD1 (6 bases). Germline V gives CDR1 SGHRS, CDR2 YFSETQ. The CDR3 extends over 14 amino acids. CDR3 coding DNA: TGTGCCAGCAGCTTAGGGGGACGGTCGGAGACCCAGTACTTC. This encodes CASSLGGRSETQYF.

The CDR3 is CSVEISGRGSEKLFF. The CDR3 bases are TGCAGCGTTGAAATTTCGGGACGGGGGTCTGAAAAACTGTTTTTT. This sequence joins TRBV29-1 and TRBJ1-4; D is perhaps TRBD1 (5 bases). Germline CDR1 and CDR2: SQVTM and ANQGSEA. The CDR3 is 15 amino acids. The V end lost 2 bases, the J end lost 7 bases, and 17 bases lay between the germline ends.

This chain uses TRBV10-3 with TRBJ1-1; weak D call: TRBD1 (6 bases). The CDR3 is 13 residues long. From germline, CDR1 is ENHRY and CDR2 SYGVKD. V was trimmed by 3 bases and J by 5 bases, leaving 10 bases between them. This CDR3 is CAISDRGFTEAFF. DNA of the CDR3: TGTGCCATCAGTGACAGGGGATTTACTGAAGCTTTCTTT.

This clonotype has only one observation. This CDR3 reads CATGDRHTDTQYF. In nucleotides, the CDR3 is TGTGCCACGGGGGACAGGCACACAGATACGCAGTATTTT. J is TRBJ2-3 and V is TRBV2; 8 bases fit TRBD1. Losses at the gene ends were 10 bases for V and 2 bases for J; bases not matched to a gene: 5. Germline values: CDR1 SNHLY, CDR2 FYNNEI. The CDR3 has 13 amino acids.

The J gene is TRBJ2-1, the V gene TRBV4-1, with 7 bases matching TRBD1. The V gene end was trimmed by 1 base and the J gene end by 8 bases; junction bases not matched to a gene: 8. The CDR3 is made up of 15 amino acids. Germline V CDR1 and CDR2: MGHRA, YSYEKL. The CDR3 loop reads CASSQAGNRGDEQFF. DNA for the CDR3: TGCGCCAGCAGCCAAGCGGGGAACAGGGGCGATGAGCAGTTCTTC.

This clonotype was detected only a few times. The chain joins TRBV25-1 to TRBJ2-1, with a weak D call TRBD2 (5 bases). This CDR3 spans 12 amino acids. From germline, CDR1 is MGHDK and CDR2 SYGVNS. Trimming took off 6 bases at V and 15 bases at J, with 18 bases between the two ends. The DNA for the CDR3 is TGTGCCAGCAGGGACCTAGGAGGTGTCGGGTTCTTC. Protein product: CASRDLGGVGFF. The whole variable domain, remainder taken from reference TRBV25-1 and TRBJ2-1, is EADIYQTPRYLVIGTGKKITLECSQTMGHDKMYWYQQDPGMELHLIHYSYGVNSTEKGDLSSESTVSRIRTEHFPLTLESARPSHTSQYLCASRDLGGVGFFGPGTRLTVL.

J is TRBJ2-3 and V is TRBV5-1; 16 nucleotides match TRBD2. The CDR3 sequence is 17 residues long. Germline CDR1 reads SGHRS; CDR2 reads YFSETQ. V trimming: 4 bases; J trimming: 4 bases; junction bases outside the gene matches: 6. CDR3 nucleotide sequence: TGCGCCAGCAGCCTATCGGGACTAGCGGGAGGGTCAGATACGCAGTATTTT. Amino acid sequence: CASSLSGLAGGSDTQYF.

The CDR3 DNA reads TGTGCCAGCAGCCACTGGGAGAAGGGGGCTAGCGGGAGCCCAATGGGAACCTCCTACGAGCAGTACTTC. Translating gives CASSHWEKGASGSPMGTSYEQYF. The J gene is TRBJ2-7, the V gene TRBV3-1; 10 bases map to TRBD2. Per the germline V gene, CDR1 is LGHDT and CDR2 is YNNKEL (reference sequence). V shed 3 bases and J 0 bases; nucleotides not matched to a gene: 26. CDR3 length: 23 residues.

Concerning this clonotype: The CDR3 carries no conserved terminal phenylalanine or tryptophan, so it likely arises from a read error. The V call is TRBV27, the J call TRBJ1-2; 7 bases are shared with TRBD1. Germline loops: CDR1 MNHEY, CDR2 SMNVEV (reference sequence). The V segment lost 6 bases and the J segment 8 bases; nucleotides outside the gene matches: 6. The CDR3 consists of 12 residues. The CDR3 bases are TGTGCCAGCAGCCCGACAGGGACCGGCTACACCGTC. Translated: CASSPTGTGYTV.

The V call is TRBV6-5, the J call TRBJ2-5; D call uncertain. Germline CDR1 and CDR2: MNHEY and SVGAGI. The CDR3 runs to 15 residues. Deletions cut 8 bases from V and 11 bases from J, with 27 bases between. The DNA for the CDR3 is TGTGCCAGCGCAAGTTCCCCAGTTATCGGTCGTTTGCAGTACTTC. Its translation is CASASSPVIGRLQYF.